Listed below are T cell receptor beta chains from one sample, sequenced in a study of identical twins. Via MiXCR, TCRdb re-called the 5' RACE reads, giving one row per CDR3 protein. There are approximately 230,000 distinct CDR3 sequences in the sample; 6.5% occur only once, and roughly 15% lies in the top ten. These data were also filed under a second study, of T cells expressing NK-cell markers.

The sample consisted of CD8+ T cells sorted from blood. Receptors were obtained from a woman under 30 in good health. Each CDR3 is given with its conserved first and last residue. The D gene is left open where the match is weak. Some rows mark clone size as missing; the rest say once, few, many or name a class of expanded clone.

clone size | J gene | V gene | D gene | CDR3 DNA | CDR3 protein
NA | TRBJ2-7 | TRBV7-2 | TRBD2 | TGTGCCAGCAGCTTGGGGGGTACTAGCGGGTACTCCTACGAGCGGTACTTC | CASSLGGTSGYSYERYF
few | TRBJ1-1 | TRBV7-3 | NA | TGTGCCAGCAGCTTGGCCGCCGGGAACACTGAAGCTTTCTTT | CASSLAAGNTEAFF
few | TRBJ1-2 | TRBV15 | NA | TGTGCCACCAGCAGAGATTTGGCCGCTCGCGGCTACACCTTC | CATSRDLAARGYTF
NA | TRBJ2-1 | TRBV4-1 | TRBD2 | TGCGCCAGCAGCCTGACCAGGACTAGCGGGGAAGATGAGCAGTTCTTC | CASSLTRTSGEDEQFF
NA | TRBJ2-7 | TRBV20-1 | NA | TGCAGCGCGAGAGAAGGGATCGAGCAGTACTTC | CSAREGIEQYF
NA | TRBJ1-4 | TRBV7-2 | NA | TGTGCCAGCAGCTTAGTACGGGGGGGAGTTAACGAAAAACTGTTTTTT | CASSLVRGGVNEKLFF
NA | TRBJ2-7 | TRBV18 | NA | TGTGCCAGCTCGGGGACCGAGCAGTACTTC | CASSGTEQYF
few | TRBJ2-2 | TRBV5-1 | TRBD2 | TGCGCCAGCAGCAACGGACTAGCGGGCCCTTCCGGGGAGCTGTTTTTT | CASSNGLAGPSGELFF
few | TRBJ2-5 | TRBV3-1 | NA | TGTGCCAGCAGCCAAGAGAACACCCCTTGGGGTGTGGAGACCCAGTACTTC | CASSQENTPWGVETQYF
NA | TRBJ1-2 | TRBV28 | NA | TGTGCCAGCAGTCCCATGGCGGGGGTTAACTATGGCTACACCTTC | CASSPMAGVNYGYTF
few | TRBJ2-7 | TRBV5-5 | NA | TGTGCCAGCAGCTTGGTACAGACCCCCTACGAGCAGTACTTC | CASSLVQTPYEQYF
few | TRBJ1-3 | TRBV27 | NA | TGTGCCAGCAGATCTGGAAACACCATATATTTT | CASRSGNTIYF
many | TRBJ1-1 | TRBV6-5 | TRBD1 | TGTGCCAGCAGTTACTCAAGGGGGCTAACTGAAGCTTTCTTT | CASSYSRGLTEAFF
NA | TRBJ2-7 | TRBV3-1 | NA | TGTGCCAGCAGCCCCGGAGGGGCGACCTACGAGCAGTACTTC | CASSPGGATYEQYF
NA | TRBJ2-7 | TRBV11-3 | NA | TGTGCCAGCAGATGGAAGGACTACGAGCAGTACTTC | CASRWKDYEQYF
NA | TRBJ2-7 | TRBV10-3 | TRBD2 | TGTGCCATCACCCTGGGACTAGCGGGAGAGCAGTACTTC | CAITLGLAGEQYF
NA | TRBJ2-6 | TRBV6-1 | NA | TGTGCCAGCAGCCCAGGACAGACCCTATACTCTGGGGCCAACGTCCTGACTTTC | CASSPGQTLYSGANVLTF
NA | TRBJ1-1 | TRBV7-9 | NA | TGTGCCAGCAGCCCCCGGGAGGGTATGAACACTGAAGCTTTCTTT | CASSPREGMNTEAFF
few | TRBJ2-3 | TRBV13 | NA | TGTGCCAGCATCCCCCGCGGGGCCCACACAGATACGCAGTATTTT | CASIPRGAHTDTQYF
NA | TRBJ2-7 | TRBV12-3/TRBV12-4 | TRBD2 | TGTGCCAGCAGTTTAGGTCCGGGGGGGGTCCACGAGCAGTACTTC | CASSLGPGGVHEQYF
many | TRBJ1-5 | TRBV3-1 | NA | TGTGCCAGCAGCCTAGAATATAGCAATCAGCCCCAGCATTTT | CASSLEYSNQPQHF
few | TRBJ1-1 | TRBV6-5 | NA | TGTGCCAGCAGTTACCCTGTACCGTTGCCATCTGGTGAAGCTTTCTTT | CASSYPVPLPSGEAFF
NA | TRBJ2-1 | TRBV29-1 | TRBD2 | TGCAGCGTTGATCGCGGGAGTGTCAATGAGCAGTTCTTC | CSVDRGSVNEQFF
few | TRBJ2-2 | TRBV6-2/TRBV6-3 | NA | TGTGCCAGCAGTTGGGGGGGGGCAGCAGGCACCGGGGAGCTGTTTTTT | CASSWGGAAGTGELFF
many | TRBJ2-1 | TRBV20-1 | TRBD2 | TGCAGTGCTAGAGATAGACTAGCGCCTACCTACAATGAGCAGTTCTTC | CSARDRLAPTYNEQFF
many | TRBJ2-7 | TRBV5-6 | NA | TGTGCCAGCAGCTCTATGGTCCACGAGCAGTACTTC | CASSSMVHEQYF
many | TRBJ2-7 | TRBV7-2 | TRBD1 | TGTGCCAGCAGCTTAGGAGGGACAGGGGACTACGAGCAGTACTTC | CASSLGGTGDYEQYF
few | TRBJ2-3 | TRBV5-1 | TRBD1 | TGCGCCAGCAGCTTACAGGGGGCAATCCCCTCTAGCACAGATACGCAGTATTTT | CASSLQGAIPSSTDTQYF
NA | TRBJ2-1 | TRBV6-1 | TRBD1 | TGTGCCAGCGGTGCCGGACAGGGGGCGGTGGATGAGCAGTTCTTC | CASGAGQGAVDEQFF
NA | TRBJ2-1 | TRBV7-9 | NA | TGTGCCAGCAGCCGACTTGGAGGCGAGGAAAATGAGCAGTTCTTC | CASSRLGGEENEQFF
NA | TRBJ2-3 | TRBV12-3/TRBV12-4 | NA | TGTGCCAGCAGTTTGGCCGACTCCCACAATAAACAGTATTTT | CASSLADSHNKQYF
few | TRBJ2-1 | TRBV7-9 | TRBD2 | TGTGCCAGCTTACTTGCAAGCGGGAGTTTTAACGATGAGCAGTTCTTC | CASLLASGSFNDEQFF
NA | TRBJ1-1 | TRBV12-3/TRBV12-4 | NA | TGTGCCAGCAGCCTAGGGCCGGGGAAAGCCACTGAAGCTTTCTTT | CASSLGPGKATEAFF
few | TRBJ1-2 | TRBV2 | TRBD1 | TGTGCCAGCAGAGACAGGGTCAGTGACTATGGCTACACCTTC | CASRDRVSDYGYTF
NA | TRBJ1-6 | TRBV19 | NA | TGTGCCAGTAGTATAGTACAGGGTGCGGCACCCCTCCACTTT | CASSIVQGAAPLHF
NA | TRBJ2-1 | TRBV3-1 | NA | TGTGCCAGCAGCCAAGAGTTAGGGGGGCCCTCCTACAATGAGCAGTTCTTC | CASSQELGGPSYNEQFF